The clone carrying this T cell receptor beta chain was counted many times. This entry is derived from a study of identical twins. TCRdb passed the 5' RACE reads through MiXCR, listing each CDR3 protein once. The sample lists about 450,000 distinct CDR3 sequences, around 20% seen once, with 10% to 15% in the top ten. This sequence was found in a man aged 45-60 years in good health. What was sequenced was naive T cells sorted from blood.

The DNA for the CDR3 is TGTGCCATCAGTGAGGATGGTCAGACCTACGAGCAGTACTTC. Its protein product is CAISEDGQTYEQYF. This rearrangement joins TRBV10-3 to TRBJ2-7; D is unresolved. Germline CDR1 ENHRY, CDR2 SYGVKD. This CDR3 contains 14 residues. V was cut by 2 bases and J by 2 bases, with 10 bases left in between.